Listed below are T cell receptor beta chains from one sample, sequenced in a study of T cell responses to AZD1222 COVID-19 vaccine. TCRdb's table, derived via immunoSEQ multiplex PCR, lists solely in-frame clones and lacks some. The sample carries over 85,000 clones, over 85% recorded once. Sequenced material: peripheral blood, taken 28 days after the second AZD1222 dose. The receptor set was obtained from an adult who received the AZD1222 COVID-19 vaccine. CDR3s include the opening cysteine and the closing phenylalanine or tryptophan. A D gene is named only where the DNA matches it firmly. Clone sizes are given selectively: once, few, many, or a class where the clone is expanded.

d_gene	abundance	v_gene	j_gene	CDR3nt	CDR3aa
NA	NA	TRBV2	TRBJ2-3	TGTGCCAGCAGTGCCAATACGCAGTATTTT	CASSANTQYF
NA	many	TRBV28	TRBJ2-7	TGTGCCAGCAGTCCCCGGGACACATCCTACGAGCAGTACTTC	CASSPRDTSYEQYF
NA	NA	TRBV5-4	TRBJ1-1	TGTGCCAGCCATACTGGGTTAGACACTGAAGCTTTCTTT	CASHTGLDTEAFF
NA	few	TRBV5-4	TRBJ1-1	TGTGCCAGCAGCTCAACGGGACGGTCGAACACTGAAGCTTTCTTT	CASSSTGRSNTEAFF
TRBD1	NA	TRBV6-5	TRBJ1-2	TGTGCCAGCACGGCCGGGACAGGGGGCGCCCATGGCTACACCTTC	CASTAGTGGAHGYTF
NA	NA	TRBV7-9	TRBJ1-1	TGTGCCAGCAGCCGACCGGGGGGGTTTAACACTGAAGCTTTCTTT	CASSRPGGFNTEAFF
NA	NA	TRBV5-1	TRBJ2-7	TGCGCCAGCAGCTTGGCAAGGGGAAGGTCCTACGAGCAGTACTTC	CASSLARGRSYEQYF
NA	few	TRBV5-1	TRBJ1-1	TGCGCCAGCCTAGGGGGTTTAGGGACCACTGAAGCTTTCTTT	CASLGGLGTTEAFF
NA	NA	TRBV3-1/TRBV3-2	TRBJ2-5	TGTGCCAGCAGCCAAGATTTTCGGGAGACCCAGTACTTC	CASSQDFRETQYF
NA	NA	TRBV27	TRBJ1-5	TGTGCCAGCAGTTTGGCTACCAATCAGCCCCAGCATTTT	CASSLATNQPQHF
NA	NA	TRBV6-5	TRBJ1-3	TGTGCCAGCAGTTACGAGTCGACTGCTGGAAACACCATATATTTT	CASSYESTAGNTIYF
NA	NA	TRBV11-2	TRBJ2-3	TGTGCCAGCAGCTTACGAGGGACCTCGCTTTTACGAGGGGTAGTTTTT	CASSLRGTSLLRGVVF
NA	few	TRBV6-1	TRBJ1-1	TGTGCCAGCAGTGGTAGGGGCCTAAGCCTTATGAACACTGAAGCTTTCTTT	CASSGRGLSLMNTEAFF
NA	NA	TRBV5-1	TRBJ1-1	TGCGCCAGCACCCCTGGGGGAAGGGAAAACACTGAAGCTTTCTTT	CASTPGGRENTEAFF
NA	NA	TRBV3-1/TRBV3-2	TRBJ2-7	TGTGCCAGCAGCCAAGCGGGCGGAAGGGCGGCCTACGAGCAGTACTTC	CASSQAGGRAAYEQYF
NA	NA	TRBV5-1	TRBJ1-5	TGCGCCAGCAGCTTGGGTGAGGGCAATCAGCCCCAGCATTTT	CASSLGEGNQPQHF
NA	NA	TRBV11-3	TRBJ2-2	TGTGCCAGCAGCCGTCGGACAAGGGGCAACACCGGGGAGCTGTTTTTT	CASSRRTRGNTGELFF
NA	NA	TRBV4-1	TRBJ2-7	TGCGCCAGCAGCCATATAGGACAGTCGCCCTCCTACGAGCAGTACTTC	CASSHIGQSPSYEQYF
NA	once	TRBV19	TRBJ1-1	TGTGCCAGTAGTTTGCCTGCCGTGGGTTTGCCGAACACTGAAGCTTTCTTT	CASSLPAVGLPNTEAFF
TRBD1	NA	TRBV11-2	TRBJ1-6	TGTGCCAGCAGCTATGGGACAGGGGGAGTTTCACCCCTCCACTTT	CASSYGTGGVSPLHF
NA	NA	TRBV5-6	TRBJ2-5	TGTGCCAGCAGCCCCCTGGGTGGCAGCAAAGAGACCCAGTACTTC	CASSPLGGSKETQYF
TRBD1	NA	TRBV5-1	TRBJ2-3	TGCGCCAGCAGCGAGGGACAGGGGTCAGGAGATACGCAGTATTTT	CASSEGQGSGDTQYF
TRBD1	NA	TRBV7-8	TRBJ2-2	TGTGCCAGCAGCTTAGTCGGGACAGGGTCCGGGGAGCTGTTTTTT	CASSLVGTGSGELFF
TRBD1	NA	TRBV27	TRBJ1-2	TGTGCCAGCAGTTTAGTAGGGGGCGCTGACTATGGCTACACCTTC	CASSLVGGADYGYTF
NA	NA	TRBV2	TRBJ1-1	TGTGCCAGCAGTGAAGTGCAGGGTAACGTCGGGAGAGCTTTCTTT	CASSEVQGNVGRAFF
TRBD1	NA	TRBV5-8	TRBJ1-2	TGTGCCAGCAGCCTAACAGGGGCTGGAGGCTACACCTTC	CASSLTGAGGYTF
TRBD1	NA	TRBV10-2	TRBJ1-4	TGCGCCAGCAGTGATTGGGGGATTCAGGGGGGTGAAAAACTGTTTTTT	CASSDWGIQGGEKLFF
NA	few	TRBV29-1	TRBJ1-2	TGCAGCGTTGATGACAACTATGGCTACACCTTC	CSVDDNYGYTF
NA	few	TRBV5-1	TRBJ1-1	TGCGCCAGCAGCGGGGGGACAAGTCAAACTGAAGCTTTCTTT	CASSGGTSQTEAFF
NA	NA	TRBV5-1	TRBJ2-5	TGCGCCAGCAGCGTCCAGGGGTGGAGGGAGACCCAGTACTTC	CASSVQGWRETQYF
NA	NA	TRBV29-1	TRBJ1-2	TGCAGCGTTGGGGCGGGGAGAGATGGCTACACCTTC	CSVGAGRDGYTF
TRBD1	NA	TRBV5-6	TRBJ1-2	TGTGCCAGCAGCCTGGGACAGATTAACTATGGCTACACCTTC	CASSLGQINYGYTF
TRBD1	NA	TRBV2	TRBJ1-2	TGTGCCAGCAGTGGGGACAGCTATGGCTACACCTTC	CASSGDSYGYTF
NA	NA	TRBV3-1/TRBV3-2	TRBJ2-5	TGTGCCAGCAGCCTGTCAATAGGCGGCCAAGAGACCCAGTACTTC	CASSLSIGGQETQYF
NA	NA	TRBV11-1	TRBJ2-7	TGTGCCAGCAGCTTAGCGGCAGCAAGCTCCTACGAGCAGTACTTC	CASSLAAASSYEQYF
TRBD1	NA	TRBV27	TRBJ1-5	TGTGCCAGCAGGAGACAGGGGGTCGACCAGCCCCAGCATTTT	CASRRQGVDQPQHF
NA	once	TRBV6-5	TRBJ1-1	TGTGCCAGCACCCTGGCGGCAGCGAACACTGAAGCTTTCTTT	CASTLAAANTEAFF
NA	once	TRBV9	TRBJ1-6	TGTGCCAGCAGCGCCGGACAGTGGGGTGATTCACCCCTCCACTTT	CASSAGQWGDSPLHF
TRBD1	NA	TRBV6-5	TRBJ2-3	TGTGCCAGCAGTAGGGACAGAATAAGCACAGATACGCAGTATTTT	CASSRDRISTDTQYF